This T cell receptor (beta chain) was recovered during a study of blood T cell repertoires in COVID-19. Study overall: Italy, Spain and the United States were the sources of the convalescent and acute COVID-19 samples. PBMCs, B-cell-depleted T cells, or T cells were the source of the cDNA or gDNA that made up the material.

The CDR3 has 14 amino acids. Germline lookup yields CDR1 MNHEY and CDR2 SVGAGI. Losses at the gene ends were 6 bases for V and 6 bases for J; bases not matched to a gene: 8. The data were produced by immunoSEQ multiplex PCR, yet TCRdb's version contains in-frame clones alone and is incomplete. This table holds about 190,000 clones, almost 90% found once. The material sequenced was peripheral blood. The gene calls are TRBV6-5 and TRBJ2-1; 7 bases are shared with TRBD1. The source of this sequence is a man aged 18 to 35 with active or convalescent COVID-19. The CDR3 DNA reads TGTGCCAGCAGCAGACAGGGAGAGGGCAATGAGCAGTTCTTC. It is translated as CASSRQGEGNEQFF.